The following is a T cell receptor beta chain sequence with its context. The sample comes from a study of blood T cell repertoires in COVID-19. Overall study context: Samples taken during acute and convalescent COVID-19 were collected in the United States, Italy and Spain. PBMCs, B-cell-depleted T cells, or T cells were the source of the cDNA or gDNA that made up the material.

The length of the CDR3 is 18 residues. V shed 0 bases and J 2 bases; nucleotides not matched to a gene: 9. The germline V gene has CDR1 LNHNV and CDR2 YYDKDF (reference sequence). In the original workflow: Amplifying reference gene primers gave estimates of nucleated cell counts. Some clones are missing from TCRdb's copy, which holds only in-frame ones; the method was immunoSEQ multiplex PCR. D and trimming were read from the DNA, whereas the V and J calls and clone size are those reported in that table. The sample records approximately 200,000 clones, less than 90% being singletons. The source is a woman between 55 and 75 years old who had recovered from COVID-19. Input material: peripheral blood. This chain joins TRBV15 and TRBJ2-3; 9 bases are a match to TRBD2. This CDR3 is CATSRDLGAGGPTDTQYF. DNA of the CDR3: TGTGCCACCAGCAGAGATTTGGGAGCGGGGGGTCCCACAGATACGCAGTATTTT.